The 9 T cell receptor beta chains reported below all come from one sample, sequenced in a study of blood T cell repertoires in COVID-19 (dated by TCRdb to the early 2020s). The library was produced with the immunoSEQ multiplex PCR assay. TCRdb took over this immuneACCESS table, retaining in-frame rearrangements with V and J assigned. Such tables are incomplete; in checked studies, under half of the missing clones stem from an unresolved V gene, and the remainder is unexplained. The table for this sample lists approximately 190,000 clones; about 88% of them were counted only once. In total, the top ten clones hold around 6% of the sample. Sequenced sample: peripheral blood. These receptors all stem from a man in his forties with active or convalescent COVID-19.

The chain links TRBV6-1 to TRBJ1-1; TRBD1 aligns across 12 bases. Looked up from germline, CDR1 is MNHNS and CDR2 is SASEGT. With 4 bases clipped from V and 4 bases from J, the junction kept 10 bases outside the gene matches. The CDR3 is made up of 17 amino acids. The CDR3, as DNA: TGTGCCAGCAGTGTTACCGGGACAGGGGGCTGGGGCACTGAAGCTTTCTTT. Protein: CASSVTGTGGWGTEAFF.

The rearrangement joins TRBV27 to TRBJ1-2, with D tentatively TRBD1 (6 bases). This CDR3 region has 15 residues. Germline assignment: CDR1 MNHEY and CDR2 SMNVEV (reference sequence). Trimming left V 4 bases short and J 1 base short, with 13 bases between. CDR3 DNA: TGTGCCAGCAGTTCCGGACAGCTGATTAACTATGGCTACACCTTC. Protein: CASSSGQLINYGYTF.

V and J are TRBV9 and TRBJ1-5; D unresolved. The CDR3 totals 17 residues. V shed 0 bases and J shed 5 bases, with 18 bases lying between them. CDR1 is SGDLS, CDR2 YYNGEE, per germline. CDR3 sequence (DNA): TGTGCCAGCAGCGTAGGAGAGGGTTTGTTTATCGATCAGCCCCAGCATTTT. The encoded protein is CASSVGEGLFIDQPQHF.

This chain joins TRBV19 and TRBJ2-1; 9 bases align to TRBD2. This CDR3 is built from 15 residues. J gave up 7 bases and V 6 bases, and 10 bases lay outside the gene matches. Looked up from germline, CDR1 is LNHDA and CDR2 is SQIVND (reference sequence). The CDR3 loop reads CASRKAGGQGNEQFF. DNA of the CDR3: TGTGCCAGTAGAAAGGCGGGAGGGCAAGGGAATGAGCAGTTCTTC.

In this sample, this clone turned up once. The gene calls are TRBV7-9 and TRBJ2-7; D is ambiguous. The CDR3 sequence is 12 residues long. Germline CDR1 is SEHNR and CDR2 is FQNEAQ (reference sequence). V was trimmed by 4 bases and J by 7 bases, leaving 11 bases between them. CDR3 in DNA: TGTGCCAGCAGCTCAGGCCCCCTGGAGCAGTACTTC. The encoded protein is CASSSGPLEQYF.

The chain carries TRBV4-2 and TRBJ1-1, with 9 bases fitting TRBD1. With 1 base clipped from V and 4 bases from J, the junction kept 4 bases outside the gene matches. CDR1 is LGHNA, CDR2 YNFKEQ, per germline. There are 15 residues in the CDR3. Written as DNA, the CDR3 is TGTGCCAGCAGCCAAGGGACAGGGGCGGGCACTGAAGCTTTCTTT. This gives the protein CASSQGTGAGTEAFF.

The chain has TRBV2 and TRBJ2-6, with 12 bases that match TRBD2. The CDR3 sequence is 16 residues long. V shed 6 bases and J 2 bases; nucleotides not matched to a gene: 2. Germline V CDR1 and CDR2: SNHLY, FYNNEI. The chain's CDR3 is CASRRTSGTGANVLTF. Here the CDR3 DNA reads TGTGCCAGCAGACGGACTAGCGGGACTGGGGCCAACGTCCTGACTTTC.

This clone was observed a handful of times. The chain employs TRBV9 and TRBJ1-6; 8 bases map to TRBD1. CDR1 is SGDLS and CDR2 is YYNGEE in the germline V gene. This CDR3 is 16 amino acids long. J gave up 6 bases and V 4 bases, and 9 bases lay outside the gene matches. CDR3 sequence: CASSFGQGRGNSPLHF. In nucleotides, the CDR3 is TGTGCCAGCAGCTTCGGACAGGGTCGAGGTAATTCACCCCTCCACTTT.

The rearrangement uses TRBV7-2 and TRBJ2-5, with TRBD1 matching 7 bases. Germline lookup yields CDR1 SGHTA and CDR2 FQGNSA. V lost 5 bases, J lost 4 bases, and 10 bases stayed unmatched. The CDR3 has 15 residues. As DNA, the CDR3 is TGTGCCAGCAGCACCAACTACAGGGACAGAGAGACCCAGTACTTC. It specifies CASSTNYRDRETQYF.